A selection of T cell receptor beta chains follows, all from one sample in a study of neurological immune-mediated disorders. TCRdb fed the 5' RACE reads into MiXCR, producing one record per CDR3 protein. The sample contains 15,000 to 20,000 distinct CDR3 sequences, around a quarter of which appear only once. Sequenced material: PBMCs. Receptors were obtained from a man in his forties or fifties with HTLV-1-associated myelopathy (HAM/TSP). CDR3s include the opening cysteine and the closing phenylalanine or tryptophan. A D gene is named only where the DNA matches it firmly. For some rows the clone size is stated as once, few or many, or as a class when expanded; others skip it.

clone_size	v_call	d_call	j_call	cdr3_aa	cdr3_nt
many	TRBV5-1	TRBD1	TRBJ1-6	CASSPGTGFSPLHF	TGCGCCAGCAGCCCCGGGACAGGCTTTTCACCCCTCCACTTT
NA	TRBV5-1	NA	TRBJ1-1	CASSLEHMNTEAFF	TGCGCCAGCAGCTTGGAACATATGAACACTGAAGCTTTCTTT
NA	TRBV19	NA	TRBJ2-1	CASSLGAENNEQFF	TGTGCCAGTAGCCTCGGGGCGGAGAACAATGAGCAGTTCTTC
NA	TRBV5-1	NA	TRBJ2-1	CASSFGYYNEQFF	TGCGCCAGCAGCTTCGGCTACTACAATGAGCAGTTCTTC
NA	TRBV7-9	NA	TRBJ1-3	CASSLAPPRVENTIYF	TGTGCCAGCAGCTTAGCTCCCCCCAGGGTCGAAAACACCATATATTTT
medium-sized	TRBV20-1	NA	TRBJ2-3	CSVPTSTDTQYF	TGCAGTGTCCCGACAAGCACAGATACGCAGTATTTT
NA	TRBV5-1	TRBD1	TRBJ1-1	CASRLDTDRMNTEAFF	TGCGCCAGCAGACTGGATACGGACAGGATGAACACTGAAGCTTTCTTT
few	TRBV5-1	TRBD2	TRBJ2-1	CASSLDRGGLDEQFF	TGCGCCAGCAGCTTGGATCGGGGGGGCTTGGATGAGCAGTTCTTC
NA	TRBV5-1	TRBD2	TRBJ2-5	CASSRGTSGRETKYF	TGCGCCAGCAGCCGGGGGACTAGCGGTCGAGAGACCAAGTACTTC
NA	TRBV6-6	TRBD1	TRBJ2-4	CASSYGGTGSAKNIQYF	TGTGCCAGCAGTTACGGCGGGACAGGGAGCGCCAAAAACATTCAGTACTTC
many	TRBV7-2	TRBD2	TRBJ2-3	CASSFSGGLDTQYF	TGTGCCAGCAGCTTCTCGGGGGGGCTAGATACGCAGTATTTT
NA	TRBV25-1	TRBD1	TRBJ2-1	CASRGQGRNEQFF	TGTGCCAGCAGGGGACAGGGACGGAATGAGCAGTTCTTC
few	TRBV7-3	TRBD2	TRBJ2-1	CASSSRTSGGIVYNEQFF	TGTGCCAGCAGCTCCCGGACTAGCGGGGGGATAGTATACAATGAGCAGTTCTTC
few	TRBV7-9	NA	TRBJ2-4	CASSLEGRSIAKNIQYF	TGTGCCAGCAGCTTAGAAGGACGGAGCATAGCCAAAAACATTCAGTACTTC
medium-sized	TRBV5-1	TRBD1	TRBJ2-5	CASSGTGGIETQYF	TGCGCCAGCAGCGGTACAGGGGGAATAGAGACCCAGTACTTC
NA	TRBV5-6	NA	TRBJ2-2	CASSLTSWELFF	TGTGCCAGCAGCCTGACGTCTTGGGAGCTGTTTTTT
NA	TRBV20-1	NA	TRBJ1-6	CSARDFRDSYNSPLHF	TGCAGTGCTAGAGATTTTAGAGACTCTTATAATTCACCCCTCCACTTT
NA	TRBV12-5	NA	TRBJ2-2	CASGLVAFQGSSSDTGELFF	TGTGCTAGTGGTTTGGTAGCCTTCCAGGGATCCTCCTCGGACACCGGGGAGCTGTTTTTT
many	TRBV20-1	TRBD2	TRBJ2-1	CSARDWKASGLHEQFF	TGCAGTGCTAGAGATTGGAAGGCTAGCGGGCTGCATGAGCAGTTCTTC
few	TRBV5-6	NA	TRBJ2-7	CASSPRGGRAEQYF	TGTGCCAGCAGCCCCAGGGGCGGGCGGGCCGAGCAGTACTTC
many	TRBV12-3/TRBV12-4	NA	TRBJ1-2	CASSLDPGGYTF	TGTGCCAGCAGTTTAGACCCGGGGGGCTACACCTTC
few	TRBV20-1	TRBD1	TRBJ1-2	CSADRGANYGYTF	TGCAGTGCCGACAGGGGAGCTAACTATGGCTACACCTTC
NA	TRBV2	TRBD1	TRBJ1-5	CASSEGDSYQPQHF	TGTGCCAGCAGTGAAGGGGACAGCTATCAGCCCCAGCATTTT
few	TRBV5-1	NA	TRBJ2-3	CASSLNSYSTDTQYF	TGCGCCAGCAGCTTGAACTCTTATAGCACAGATACGCAGTATTTT
NA	TRBV12-3/TRBV12-4	NA	TRBJ2-3	CASKVLSTDTQYF	TGTGCCAGCAAGGTCCTTAGCACAGATACGCAGTATTTT
many	TRBV5-1	NA	TRBJ1-3	CASSLEGVSGNTIYF	TGCGCCAGCAGCTTGGAGGGGGTGTCCGGAAACACCATATATTTT
many	TRBV29-1	TRBD1	TRBJ1-1	CSATGGTEAFF	TGCAGCGCCACAGGGGGCACTGAAGCTTTCTTT